This T cell receptor beta chain emerged from a study of molecular identifiers for immune sequencing clone quantification. Via MiXCR, TCRdb re-called the PCR reads, giving one row per CDR3 protein. Of 550,000 to 750,000 distinct CDR3 sequences listed, 15% to 20% are singletons. This clonotype was seen ten or more times. CDR3 length equals 13 residues. Between the trimmed V and J ends, which lost 3 bases and 1 base, there was a span of 6 bases. Germline CDR1 and CDR2: SGHTA and FQGTGA. RNA fractions of 10%, 30% or 50% and about 17,000 to 1,000,000 sorted cells were the source of naive CD8 libraries. Naive CD8 T cell sorting was performed on the CD8+CD4-CCR7+CD45RA+ phenotype.

The gene calls are TRBV7-3 and TRBJ1-1; D call uncertain. The sample comprised naive CD8+ T cells from blood, with Jurkat cell RNA spiked in. Subset: FACS-sorted CD8+CD4-CCR7+CD45RA+ naive T cells. The receptor comes from a human donor in good health. Some libraries in this study had Jurkat cell RNA spiked in. The CDR3 DNA is TGTGCCAGCAGCTTTACACAGAACACTGAAGCTTTCTTT. Protein: CASSFTQNTEAFF.